Listed below are T cell receptor beta chains from one sample, sequenced in a study of T cell responses to AZD1222 COVID-19 vaccine. Some clones are missing from TCRdb's copy, which holds only in-frame ones; the method was immunoSEQ multiplex PCR. Among some 120,000 clones, over 75% were seen once, and the ten largest hold about 6%. The specimen was peripheral blood, collected 28 days after the second AZD1222 dose. Receptors were obtained from an adult who received the AZD1222 COVID-19 vaccine. CDR3s include the opening cysteine and the closing phenylalanine or tryptophan. The D gene is left open where the match is weak. Some rows mark clone size as missing; the rest say once, few, many or name a class of expanded clone.

clone size | J gene | D gene | V gene | CDR3 protein | CDR3 DNA
NA | TRBJ1-1 | NA | TRBV4-3 | CASSQDAGGVLNTEAFF | TGCGCCAGCAGCCAAGATGCGGGGGGGGTCCTGAACACTGAAGCTTTCTTT
NA | TRBJ2-6 | TRBD1 | TRBV27 | CATMDRAGANVLTF | TGTGCCACCATGGACAGGGCTGGGGCCAACGTCCTGACTTTC
NA | TRBJ1-1 | NA | TRBV5-1 | CASSLGQRNSEAFF | TGCGCCAGCAGCTTGGGGCAGCGTAATTCTGAAGCTTTCTTT
NA | TRBJ1-2 | TRBD1 | TRBV5-1 | CASSPTGGNYGYTF | TGCGCCAGCAGCCCGACAGGGGGCAACTATGGCTACACCTTC
NA | TRBJ1-2 | NA | TRBV7-9 | CASSFRNAVGPRDGYTF | TGTGCCAGCAGCTTCCGAAATGCGGTTGGTCCCCGGGATGGCTACACCTTC
NA | TRBJ2-1 | NA | TRBV5-5 | CASSQGGEIYNEQFF | TGTGCCAGCAGTCAGGGGGGCGAAATCTACAATGAGCAGTTCTTC
NA | TRBJ2-1 | NA | TRBV28 | CASSFRGSPHNEQFF | TGTGCCAGCAGTTTCCGCGGATCCCCACACAATGAGCAGTTCTTC
NA | TRBJ1-1 | NA | TRBV4-1 | CASSQDRWNTEAFF | TGCGCCAGCAGCCAAGATCGATGGAACACTGAAGCTTTCTTT
NA | TRBJ1-4 | NA | TRBV7-2 | CASSLNEKLFF | TGTGCCAGCAGCTTAAATGAAAAACTGTTTTTT
NA | TRBJ1-5 | NA | TRBV2 | CASSDSGGNQPQHF | TGTGCCAGCAGTGACAGCGGGGGCAATCAGCCCCAGCATTTT
NA | TRBJ1-6 | NA | TRBV11-2 | CASSLGRDNSPLHF | TGTGCCAGCAGCTTAGGGAGGGATAATTCACCCCTCCACTTT
NA | TRBJ1-1 | NA | TRBV19 | CASSPTGFRGTEAFF | TGTGCCAGTAGCCCCACGGGATTCAGGGGCACTGAAGCTTTCTTT
NA | TRBJ2-7 | TRBD2 | TRBV11-2 | CASSGLAGGEYF | TGTGCCAGCAGCGGACTAGCGGGAGGGGAGTACTTC
once | TRBJ2-1 | TRBD1 | TRBV18 | CASSTSRTGNNEQFF | TGTGCCAGCTCGACTTCCCGGACAGGAAACAATGAGCAGTTCTTC
NA | TRBJ1-1 | NA | TRBV18 | CASSPMGEGGTEAFF | TGTGCCAGCTCCCCCATGGGGGAGGGCGGCACTGAAGCTTTCTTT
NA | TRBJ2-7 | TRBD1 | TRBV28 | CASLDRSNYEQYF | TGTGCCAGTTTGGACAGGTCAAACTACGAGCAGTACTTC
NA | TRBJ1-4 | NA | TRBV28 | CASSLGGLGKLFF | TGTGCCAGCAGTTTGGGGGGTCTCGGAAAACTGTTTTTT
NA | TRBJ2-2 | NA | TRBV20-1 | CSASRGNTGELFF | TGCAGTGCTAGTCGGGGGAACACCGGGGAGCTGTTTTTT
NA | TRBJ2-5 | NA | TRBV10-3 | CAISEPVGETQYF | TGTGCCATCAGTGAGCCGGTGGGGGAGACCCAGTACTTC
few | TRBJ2-2 | TRBD1 | TRBV5-1 | CASSLELGATGDTGELFF | TGCGCCAGCAGCTTGGAGCTCGGGGCGACAGGGGACACCGGGGAGCTGTTTTTT
NA | TRBJ2-2 | NA | TRBV28 | CASGSTNTGELFF | TGTGCCAGCGGTTCGACAAACACCGGGGAGCTGTTTTTT
once | TRBJ1-1 | NA | TRBV18 | CASSPLGDTEAFF | TGTGCCAGCTCACCCCTGGGGGACACTGAAGCTTTCTTT
NA | TRBJ2-1 | TRBD2 | TRBV5-6 | CASSFELAEGQYNEQFF | TGTGCCAGCAGCTTCGAACTAGCGGAGGGCCAATACAATGAGCAGTTCTTC
NA | TRBJ1-4 | NA | TRBV7-8 | CASSQIPGGTNEKLFF | TGTGCCAGCAGCCAAATTCCCGGGGGAACTAATGAAAAACTGTTTTTT
NA | TRBJ2-5 | NA | TRBV25-1 | CASSDDFSGNQETQYF | TGTGCCAGCAGTGATGATTTTAGCGGAAACCAAGAGACCCAGTACTTC
NA | TRBJ2-3 | TRBD2 | TRBV18 | CASSPKAGSSTDTQYF | TGTGCCAGCTCACCAAAAGCGGGGTCTAGCACAGATACGCAGTATTTT
NA | TRBJ2-7 | TRBD1 | TRBV2 | CASSVQGISVYEQYF | TGTGCCAGCAGTGTACAGGGGATTAGTGTTTACGAGCAGTACTTC
NA | TRBJ1-3 | NA | TRBV6-6 | CGTGTSSGNTIYF | TGTGGTACAGGGACCTCCTCTGGAAACACCATATATTTT
NA | TRBJ2-1 | NA | TRBV27 | CASSFMDRYNEQFF | TGTGCCAGCAGTTTTATGGACAGATACAATGAGCAGTTCTTC
NA | TRBJ2-2 | NA | TRBV5-1 | CASSLSGFGNTGELFF | TGCGCCAGCAGCTTGTCAGGCTTCGGAAACACCGGGGAGCTGTTTTTT
NA | TRBJ2-1 | NA | TRBV7-2 | CASSPDWNSYNEQFF | TGTGCCAGCAGCCCGGACTGGAACTCCTACAATGAGCAGTTCTTC
NA | TRBJ1-2 | TRBD1 | TRBV29-1 | CSVASSGQGDGYTF | TGCAGCGTTGCTAGTTCGGGACAGGGGGATGGCTACACCTTC
NA | TRBJ1-1 | NA | TRBV5-1 | CASSRGRNTEAFF | TGCGCCAGCAGCCGAGGGAGGAACACTGAAGCTTTCTTT
NA | TRBJ1-2 | NA | TRBV19 | CASTLTRGEYGYTF | TGTGCCAGTACTTTGACTCGCGGGGAGTATGGCTACACCTTC
NA | TRBJ2-3 | NA | TRBV5-1 | CASSLLGSSDTQYF | TGCGCCAGCAGCTTGCTGGGGTCCTCAGATACGCAGTATTTT
NA | TRBJ2-7 | TRBD1 | TRBV7-9 | CASSRLTGDYEQYF | TGTGCCAGCAGCCGCTTGACAGGGGACTACGAGCAGTACTTC
NA | TRBJ1-2 | TRBD1 | TRBV30 | CAWRTGGIGYTF | TGTGCCTGGAGGACAGGGGGCATTGGCTACACCTTC
NA | TRBJ2-1 | TRBD2 | TRBV30 | CAWGPLAGGYNEQFF | TGTGCCTGGGGACCCCTAGCGGGGGGGTACAATGAGCAGTTCTTC
NA | TRBJ1-1 | NA | TRBV18 | CASSPQVSNTEAFF | TGTGCCAGCTCACCACAGGTCTCGAACACTGAAGCTTTCTTT
NA | TRBJ1-5 | NA | TRBV6-5 | CASRFKENSNQPQHF | TGTGCCAGCAGGTTTAAGGAAAATAGCAATCAGCCCCAGCATTTT